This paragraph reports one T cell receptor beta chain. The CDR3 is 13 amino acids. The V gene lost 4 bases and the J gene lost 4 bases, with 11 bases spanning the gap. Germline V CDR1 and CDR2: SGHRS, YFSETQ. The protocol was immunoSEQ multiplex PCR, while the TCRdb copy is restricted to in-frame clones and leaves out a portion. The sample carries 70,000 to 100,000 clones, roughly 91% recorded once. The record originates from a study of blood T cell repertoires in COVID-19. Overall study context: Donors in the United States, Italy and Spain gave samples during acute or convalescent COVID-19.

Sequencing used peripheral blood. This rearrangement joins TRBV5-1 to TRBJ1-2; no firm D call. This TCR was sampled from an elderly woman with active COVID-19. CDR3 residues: CASSEGMGYGYTF. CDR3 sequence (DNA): TGCGCCAGCAGCGAGGGAATGGGCTATGGCTACACCTTC.